A single sample is the source of the 29 T cell receptor beta chains below, sequenced in a study of T cells in Graves' hyperthyroidism and ophthalmopathy. The investigators amplified TCR beta CDR3 regions from RNA transcripts. RT-PCR in the first round (using the HTBI primer set) targeted the TCR CDR3. TCRdb re-called the multiplex PCR reads through MiXCR, storing one row per CDR3 protein. Here the sample spans 690,000 or so distinct CDR3 sequences, approximately 18% being singletons. The sequenced material came from blood. The receptor set was obtained from a woman in her fifties or sixties with Graves' hyperthyroidism that later progressed to Graves' ophthalmopathy.

The chain carries TRBV10-3 and TRBJ1-2; 10 bases agree with TRBD1. This CDR3 has 17 amino acids. Germline CDR1 ENHRY, CDR2 SYGVKD. Trimming took 1 base from V and 2 from J; bases not matched to a gene: 7. The CDR3 region is CAISEWTGGNGNYGYTF. DNA of the CDR3: TGTGCCATCAGTGAGTGGACAGGGGGAAACGGGAACTATGGCTACACCTTC.

This clonotype showed up many times. The chain joins TRBV5-1 to TRBJ1-2; D may be TRBD1 (5 bases). The length of the CDR3 is 14 residues. The V gene's germline CDR1 is SGHRS and CDR2 YFSETQ. V was pared by 1 base and J by 4 bases, with 11 bases between. In nucleotides, the CDR3 is TGCGCCAGCAGCTTGAGAGGGGACCCCTATGGCTACACCTTC. Translated: CASSLRGDPYGYTF. Full variable domain (rest looked up from reference TRBV5-1 and TRBJ1-2): KAGVTQTPRYLIKTRGQQVTLSCSPISGHRSVSWYQQTPGQGLQFLFEYFSETQRNKGNFPGRFSGRQFSNSRSEMNVSTLELGDSALYLCASSLRGDPYGYTFGSGTRLTVV.

The V gene is TRBV11-2, the J gene TRBJ2-2; D unclear. The V end lost 3 bases, the J end lost 10 bases, and 3 bases lay between the germline ends. This CDR3 region has 10 residues. CDR1 and CDR2 from the germline V gene are SGHAT and FQNNGV. CDR3 in DNA: TGTGCCAGCAGCTTTGAGGAGCTGTTTTTT. Its translation is CASSFEELFF.

This clonotype was seen a few times. CDR3: CATTGGAGEAFF. DNA for the CDR3: TGTGCCACGACAGGGGGCGCAGGTGAAGCTTTCTTT. The chain uses TRBV19 and TRBJ1-1, with TRBD1 matching over 10 bases. The CDR3 sequence is 12 residues long. V trimming: 10 bases; J trimming: 7 bases; junction bases outside the gene matches: 6. The germline gives CDR1 LNHDA, CDR2 SQIVND (reference sequence).

V gene TRBV20-1 combines with J gene TRBJ2-7; 11 bases map to TRBD1. Germline V lookup: CDR1 DFQATT, CDR2 SNEGSKA (reference sequence). This CDR3 has 14 amino acids. V gave up 3 bases and J gave up 3 bases; unmatched junction bases: 4. CDR3 amino acids: CSARWTGGSYEQYF. CDR3 in DNA: TGCAGTGCTAGGTGGACAGGGGGCAGCTACGAGCAGTACTTC.

The chain joins TRBV20-1 to TRBJ1-1; D remains ambiguous. CDR1 and CDR2 from the germline V gene are DFQATT and SNEGSKA (reference sequence). The CDR3 covers 11 residues. V lost 5 bases and J lost 2, with 6 bases in between. The CDR3 reads CSAFRNTEAFF. CDR3 DNA sequence: TGCAGTGCTTTCAGAAACACTGAAGCTTTCTTT.

This clonotype turned up a few times. The chain has TRBV6-1 and TRBJ1-6, with unresolved D. Between the trimmed V and J ends, which lost 0 bases and 2 bases, there was a span of 11 bases. The germline CDR1 and CDR2 sequences are MNHNS and SASEGT. This CDR3 has 17 residues. CDR3 in amino acids: CASSEASAGAYNSPLHF. The CDR3 DNA reads as TGTGCCAGCAGTGAAGCGTCGGCGGGCGCCTATAATTCACCCCTCCACTTT.

The chain joins TRBV3-1 to TRBJ2-5; TRBD2 might be the D (6 bases). Germline V gene sequence: CDR1 LGHDT, CDR2 YNNKEL (reference sequence). The ends were cut back, 1 base at V and 2 bases at J, with 11 bases in the middle. The CDR3 covers 15 residues. CDR3 DNA: TGTGCCAGCAGCCAAGCCGGGACTTCTCAAGAGACCCAGTACTTC. Protein sequence: CASSQAGTSQETQYF.

The rearrangement uses TRBV9 and TRBJ1-1; 9 bases map to TRBD1. Trimming removed 3 bases from V and 3 bases from J; junction bases left unmatched: 6. The CDR3 spans 15 residues. CDR1 and CDR2 (germline): SGDLS, YYNGEE. The CDR3 is CASSAPGQGDTEAFF. CDR3 nucleotides: TGTGCCAGCAGCGCCCCGGGACAGGGAGACACTGAAGCTTTCTTT.

A few counts support this clonotype. This chain links TRBV5-1 with TRBJ2-7; 7 bases fit TRBD1. V dropped 4 bases and J dropped 7; count of bases not matched to a gene: 8. Per germline, CDR1 SGHRS and CDR2 YFSETQ. The CDR3 runs 13 residues. The CDR3 loop is CASSLHRGGEQYF. The CDR3 DNA reads TGCGCCAGCAGCCTCCACAGGGGCGGGGAGCAGTACTTC.

The chain recombines TRBV20-1 with TRBJ1-3, with D possibly being TRBD1 (5 bases). The germline gives CDR1 DFQATT, CDR2 SNEGSKA (reference sequence). V was trimmed by 3 bases and J by 4 bases, leaving 13 bases between them. This CDR3 is built from 14 residues. CDR3 bases: TGCAGTGCTAGGGGAGGGGAGGGAGGAAACACCATATATTTT. Its translation is CSARGGEGGNTIYF.

This clonotype was counted a few times. This rearrangement joins TRBV2 to TRBJ2-5, with no clear D. This CDR3 is 14 amino acids long. Trimming shortened V by 3 bases and J by 2 bases, and 10 bases separated the two germline ends. CDR1 is SNHLY, CDR2 FYNNEI, per germline. The DNA of the CDR3 is TGTGCCAGCAGTGATATGGATAAACAAGAGACCCAGTACTTC. It is translated as CASSDMDKQETQYF.

This clonotype was observed a few times. This chain uses TRBV5-1 with TRBJ1-1, with a weak D call TRBD1 (6 bases). V lost 0 bases and J 8 bases, leaving 14 bases between the germline ends. The length of the CDR3 is 14 residues. In germline, CDR1 is SGHRS, CDR2 YFSETQ. CDR3 DNA: TGCGCCAGCAGCTTGGAGGCCCCGGGGGCGGAAGCTTTCTTT. This encodes CASSLEAPGAEAFF.

The sample holds one count of this clonotype. This chain joins TRBV12-3 or TRBV12-4 and TRBJ2-3, with D uncertain. V shed 4 bases and J shed 5 bases, with 7 bases lying between them. The length of the CDR3 is 12 residues. The CDR3 is CASSSLIDTQYF. CDR3 DNA: TGTGCCAGCAGTTCCCTCATAGATACGCAGTATTTT.

CDR3 protein: CATSRDWGGPEKLFF. DNA for the CDR3: TGTGCCACCAGCAGAGATTGGGGGGGACCCGAAAAACTGTTTTTT. The V gene is TRBV15, the J gene TRBJ1-4, with D possibly being TRBD1 (5 bases). This CDR3 is built from 15 residues. Germline V lookup: CDR1 LNHNV, CDR2 YYDKDF (reference sequence). V was trimmed by 0 bases and J by 8 bases, leaving 13 bases between them.

This clonotype was observed a few times. The J gene is TRBJ1-1, the V gene TRBV7-6, with D possibly being TRBD1 (6 bases). The CDR3 runs 14 residues. Germline V lookup: CDR1 SGHVS, CDR2 FNYEAQ. V was cut by 6 bases and J by 2 bases, with 13 bases left in between. CDR3 amino acids: CASRVGQSNTEAFF. CDR3 DNA: TGTGCCAGCAGGGTGGGACAAAGTAACACTGAAGCTTTCTTT.

CDR3 in amino acids: CSVGSSYEQYF. CDR3 DNA sequence: TGCAGTGTGGGGAGCTCCTACGAGCAGTACTTC. The genes are TRBV20-1 and TRBJ2-7; D might be TRBD2 (5 bases). The germline V and J ends were trimmed by 7 bases and 0 bases, with 7 bases remaining between them. Germline values: CDR1 DFQATT, CDR2 SNEGSKA (reference sequence). CDR3 length: 11 amino acids.

The chain joins TRBV5-5 to TRBJ2-1; possibly TRBD2 for D (5 bases). The CDR3 totals 15 residues. V lost 0 bases and J 0 bases, leaving 7 bases between the germline ends. Germline CDR1 reads SGHKS; CDR2 reads YYEKEE (reference sequence). CDR3 region: CASSLASSSYNEQFF. CDR3 nucleotide sequence: TGTGCCAGCAGCTTGGCTAGCAGCTCCTACAATGAGCAGTTCTTC.

This clonotype was counted a few times. V and J are TRBV11-2 and TRBJ2-2, with D perhaps assigned TRBD1 or TRBD2 (6 bases each). Germline CDR1 and CDR2: SGHAT and FQNNGV. The CDR3 consists of 14 residues. V was clipped by 8 bases and J by 0 bases, with 10 bases between them. The CDR3 DNA sequence: TGTGCCAGCGAGGGGGGCTCGAACACCGGGGAGCTGTTTTTT. This encodes CASEGGSNTGELFF.

This clonotype showed up just a few times. The V and J genes are TRBV5-6 and TRBJ1-5; 8 bases agree with TRBD1. The germline V gene encodes CDR1 SGHDT and CDR2 YYEEEE. The CDR3 totals 16 residues. V lost 1 base and J lost 3; bases outside the gene matches: 6. CDR3 amino acids: CASSLWDRRNNQPQHF. In DNA, the CDR3 is TGTGCCAGCAGCTTGTGGGACAGGAGAAACAATCAGCCCCAGCATTTT.

This clonotype has a count of ten or more. The chain employs TRBV11-3 and TRBJ2-5; the D is unclear. The CDR3 contains 15 residues. V was trimmed by 3 bases and J by 4 bases, leaving 15 bases between them. The germline V gene has CDR1 SGHNT and CDR2 YENEEA. This chain's CDR3 is CASSLDAQRSETQYF. Here the CDR3 DNA reads TGTGCCAGCAGCTTGGATGCCCAACGCTCAGAGACCCAGTACTTC.

The V gene is TRBV18, the J gene TRBJ2-5, with 7 bases lining up with TRBD1. This CDR3 is 17 amino acids long. V trimming: 0 bases; J trimming: 5 bases; junction bases outside the gene matches: 12. Germline V gene sequence: CDR1 KGHSH, CDR2 LQKENI. CDR3 loop: CASSPPLGGQAGETQYF. CDR3 in DNA: TGTGCCAGCTCACCACCATTGGGTGGACAGGCAGGCGAGACCCAGTACTTC.

This clonotype came up many times. The J gene is TRBJ2-5, the V gene TRBV2; 13 positions agree with TRBD2. With V trimmed by 11 bases and J by 2 bases, 5 bases remained unmatched. This CDR3 spans 14 amino acids. The germline V gene has CDR1 SNHLY and CDR2 FYNNEI. The CDR3 loop reads CAAGLAGEQETQYF. The CDR3 nucleotides are TGTGCCGCCGGACTAGCGGGGGAACAAGAGACCCAGTACTTC.

This clonotype has just a few counts. The CDR3: CASSIFTPRGEAFF. Written as DNA, the CDR3 is TGTGCCAGTAGTATTTTCACTCCCCGAGGCGAGGCTTTCTTT. The chain carries TRBV19 and TRBJ1-1, with D unresolved. Trimming removed 3 bases from V and 11 bases from J, with 19 bases in between. The germline gives CDR1 LNHDA, CDR2 SQIVND (reference sequence). This CDR3 contains 14 residues.

This clonotype was seen a few times. V gene TRBV6-1 combines with J gene TRBJ2-4, with 11 nucleotides matching TRBD1. CDR3 length equals 16 residues. V gave up 7 bases and J gave up 0 bases; unmatched junction bases: 5. CDR1 is MNHNS, CDR2 SASEGT, per germline. The CDR3 nucleotides are TGTGCCAGCATGGGACAGGGGGTTTTAGCCAAAAACATTCAGTACTTC. It codes for CASMGQGVLAKNIQYF.

This clonotype has a handful of counts. This sequence may be a read error, since a much larger clone differs from it by one base. The chain couples TRBV2 to TRBJ2-1, with 9 nucleotides matching TRBD2. This CDR3 is built from 15 residues. CDR1 is SNHLY, CDR2 FYNNEI, per germline. CDR3 DNA: TGTGCCACCCTTAGCGGGGGCACCCTCTACAGTGAGCAGTTCTTC. This encodes CATLSGGTLYSEQFF.

This clonotype was detected many times. The V and J genes are TRBV5-1 and TRBJ2-7, with 8 bases identical to TRBD1. V trimming: 2 bases; J trimming: 0 bases; junction bases outside the gene matches: 7. CDR3 length: 16 amino acids. Germline values: CDR1 SGHRS, CDR2 YFSETQ. As DNA, the CDR3 is TGCGCCAGCAGCTTCCCCGACAGGGGTAGCTCCTACGAGCAGTACTTC. Translation gives CASSFPDRGSSYEQYF.

This clonotype came up many times. J is TRBJ2-1 and V is TRBV11-2; D ambiguous. CDR1 is SGHAT and CDR2 is FQNNGV in the germline V gene. The CDR3 is 14 residues long. With 4 bases removed from V and 7 bases from J, the gap between germline ends came to 14 bases. The CDR3 DNA follows: TGTGCCAGCAGCTCAGCCCGGGTGGCAAATGAGCAGTTCTTC. It is translated as CASSSARVANEQFF.

This clonotype was detected ten times or more. The CDR3 bases are TGTGCCAGCAGTGTCGGTGGCCGGCCCGGAAACACCATATATTTT. It is translated as CASSVGGRPGNTIYF. The V and J genes are TRBV2 and TRBJ1-3, with D uncertain. From germline, CDR1 is SNHLY and CDR2 FYNNEI. The V gene lost 4 bases and the J gene lost 4 bases, with 14 bases spanning the gap. The CDR3 consists of 15 residues.